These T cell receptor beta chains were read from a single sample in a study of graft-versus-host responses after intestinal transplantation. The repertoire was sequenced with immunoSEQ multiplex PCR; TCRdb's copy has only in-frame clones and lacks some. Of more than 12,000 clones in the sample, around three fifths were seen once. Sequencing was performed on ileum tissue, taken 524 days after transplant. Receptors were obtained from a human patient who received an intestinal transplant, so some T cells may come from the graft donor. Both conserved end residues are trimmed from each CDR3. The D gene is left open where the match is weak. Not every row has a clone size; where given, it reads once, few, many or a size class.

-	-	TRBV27	ASTTFGGPSGANVLT
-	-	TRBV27	ASSFRGAHYEQY
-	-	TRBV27	ASSVSWGGTEAF
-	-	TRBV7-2	ASSLGAGSNYGYT
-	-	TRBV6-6	ASRLGQLTDTQY
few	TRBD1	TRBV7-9	ASSYLDRDYGYT
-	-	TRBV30	AWSAPWQFTEAF
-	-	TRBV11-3	ASSSSRGTGPLH
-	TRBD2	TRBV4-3	ASSQDLAGGPDTQY
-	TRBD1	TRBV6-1	ASRDRGFTYGYT
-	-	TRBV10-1	ASSADRNTEAF
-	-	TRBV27	ASRMDISYEQY
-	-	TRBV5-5	ASSLDSSGANVLT
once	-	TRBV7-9	ASSLGGEGPNTEAF
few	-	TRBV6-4	ASRDGLRHNSPLH
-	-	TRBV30	ARRRNNEQF
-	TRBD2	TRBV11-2	ASSWTSGTYEQY
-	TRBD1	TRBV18	ASTGETNSPLH
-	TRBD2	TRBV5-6	ASSWSLAGVPRGTQY
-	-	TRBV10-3	AIRSLRDGETQY
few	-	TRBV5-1	ASSLDEGSAT
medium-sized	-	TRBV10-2	ASSESSNQDTQY
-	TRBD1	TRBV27	ASSLYRGWTEAF
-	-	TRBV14	ASSQVAGDYGYT
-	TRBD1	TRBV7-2	ASSLDRGQGYGYT
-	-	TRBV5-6	ASSTYGTSLEETQY
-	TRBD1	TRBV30	AWAQGDSGNTIY